The 27 T cell receptor beta chains below were found in one sample sequenced in a study of blood T cell repertoires in COVID-19. Data came from immunoSEQ multiplex PCR; TCRdb stores just in-frame clones and leaves some out. In the table there are roughly 170,000 clones, roughly 89% of which are singletons. The sample taken for sequencing was peripheral blood. Receptors originate from an older woman with COVID-19, enrolled during active disease.

V is TRBV24-1 and J is TRBJ1-2, with 7 bases lining up with TRBD1. The V and J ends lost 11 bases and 8 bases, in that order; junction bases with no gene match: 10. The V gene's germline CDR1 is KGHDR and CDR2 SFDVKD. CDR3 length: 12 residues. The CDR3 nucleotides read TGTGCCATTTCACAGGGGAGGAGCGGCTACACCTTC. Its protein product is CAISQGRSGYTF.

The chain carries TRBV7-3 and TRBJ2-1; 13 nucleotides agree with TRBD2. This CDR3 is 13 amino acids long. CDR1 is SGHTA, CDR2 FQGTGA, per germline. The V gene end was trimmed by 5 bases and the J gene end by 13 bases; junction bases not matched to a gene: 5. This CDR3 is CASSPGTSGIQFF. CDR3 sequence (DNA): TGTGCCAGCAGCCCCGGGACTAGCGGGATCCAGTTCTTC.

The chain employs TRBV7-2 and TRBJ1-6; no clear D. V gave up 1 base and J gave up 6 bases, with 13 bases separating them. In germline, CDR1 is SGHTA, CDR2 FQGNSA. The CDR3 sequence is 16 residues long. Written as DNA, the CDR3 is TGTGCCAGCAGCTTAGATGCCGGGTTACTTAATTCACCCCTCCACTTT. Its protein is CASSLDAGLLNSPLHF.

The chain links TRBV2 to TRBJ2-7; 9 positions agree with TRBD1. This CDR3 comprises 11 residues. Trimming took 6 bases from V and 11 from J; bases not matched to a gene: 5. Germline values: CDR1 SNHLY, CDR2 FYNNEI. CDR3 coding DNA: TGTGCCAGCAGGCTCGGGACAGGGAAGTACTTC. This translates into CASRLGTGKYF.

This chain uses TRBV10-3 with TRBJ2-5; 16 nucleotides match TRBD2. The CDR3 is made up of 19 amino acids. The germline CDR1 and CDR2 sequences are ENHRY and SYGVKD. V dropped 0 bases and J dropped 4; count of bases not matched to a gene: 8. The CDR3 sequence is CAISESSGLAGGDGETQYF. In DNA form, the CDR3 reads TGTGCCATCAGTGAGTCGTCGGGACTAGCGGGGGGGGATGGAGAGACCCAGTACTTC.

The rearrangement joins TRBV19 to TRBJ2-1; maybe TRBD1 (5 bases). V dropped 10 bases and J dropped 6 bases, with 16 bases sitting between them. The V gene's germline CDR1 is LNHDA and CDR2 SQIVND (reference sequence). CDR3 size: 13 residues. This CDR3 is CATQGHGTNEQFF. CDR3 nucleotides: TGTGCCACCCAGGGCCACGGAACCAATGAGCAGTTCTTC. Combining the CDR3 with reference TRBV19 and TRBJ2-1 gives the whole variable domain DGGITQSPKYLFRKEGQNVTLSCEQNLNHDAMYWYRQDPGQGLRLIYYSQIVNDFQKGDIAEGYSVSREKKESFPLTVTSAQKNPTAFYLCATQGHGTNEQFFGPGTRLTVL.

The V call is TRBV5-5, the J call TRBJ2-3; D might be TRBD2 (6 bases). The germline gives CDR1 SGHKS, CDR2 YYEKEE (reference sequence). CDR3 length: 15 amino acids. The V gene lost 5 bases and the J gene lost 6 bases, with 19 bases spanning the gap. The CDR3 protein is CASRLSLANSDTQYF. For the CDR3, the DNA is TGTGCCAGCAGGTTGAGTCTAGCGAATTCGGATACGCAGTATTTT. Filled out from reference TRBV5-5 and TRBJ2-3, the complete variable domain reads DAGVTQSPTHLIKTRGQQVTLRCSPISGHKSVSWYQQVLGQGPQFIFQYYEKEERGRGNFPDRFSARQFPNYSSELNVNALLLGDSALYLCASRLSLANSDTQYFGPGTRLTVL.

This clone was found a few times. This chain uses TRBV6-1 with TRBJ1-2; D possibly corresponds to TRBD1 (5 bases). This CDR3 is 14 amino acids long. Germline V gene lookup returns CDR1 MNHNS and CDR2 SASEGT. The ends were cut back, 3 bases at V and 5 bases at J, with 13 bases in the middle. In nucleotides, the CDR3 is TGTGCCAGCAGTGAGGAGGGGAGGATGTATGGCTACACCTTC. Its protein product is CASSEEGRMYGYTF.

The V and J genes are TRBV9 and TRBJ1-1, with D maybe TRBD1 (6 bases). The germline V gene encodes CDR1 SGDLS and CDR2 YYNGEE. The CDR3 loop spans 15 amino acids. Trimming took 3 bases from V and 3 from J, leaving 15 bases between them. The CDR3 DNA reads TGTGCCAGCAGCGCACTATGGACAGAACACACTGAAGCTTTCTTT. It translates to CASSALWTEHTEAFF.

The rearrangement joins TRBV30 to TRBJ1-2, with 10 bases that match TRBD1. The germline CDR1 and CDR2 sequences are GTSNPN and SVGIG (reference sequence). The length of the CDR3 is 11 residues. The J segment lost 11 bases and the V segment lost 4 bases, leaving 4 bases of the junction unmatched. CDR3 in DNA: TGTGCCTGGACCGACAGGGGGCATTACACCTTC. Translation gives CAWTDRGHYTF.

The V gene is TRBV4-2, the J gene TRBJ1-3, with D hard to call. The V end was cut by 0 bases, the J end by 1 base, with 7 bases between. This CDR3 region has 15 residues. From germline, CDR1 is LGHNA and CDR2 YNFKEQ. The CDR3 here is CASSQDYNSGNTIYF. The CDR3 DNA sequence: TGTGCCAGCAGCCAAGATTACAATTCTGGAAACACCATATATTTT.

This chain joins TRBV3-1 (or the pseudogene TRBV3-2) and TRBJ1-1; D may be TRBD1 (6 bases). CDR1 is LGHDT and CDR2 is YNNKEL in the germline V gene (reference sequence). Deletions cut 0 bases from V and 9 bases from J, with 14 bases between. The length of the CDR3 is 14 residues. In DNA, the CDR3 is TGTGCCAGCAGCCAAGATTTGGGGGCCGTGAAAGCTTTCTTT. It codes for CASSQDLGAVKAFF.

Only a few counts were recorded for this clone. J is TRBJ1-4 and V is TRBV7-9; perhaps TRBD1 as D (6 bases). This CDR3 spans 14 amino acids. The germline V gene encodes CDR1 SEHNR and CDR2 FQNEAQ (reference sequence). V was shortened by 6 bases and J by 8 bases, with 16 bases between the two germline ends. CDR3 sequence: CASSPQGNREKLFF. CDR3 DNA sequence: TGTGCCAGCAGTCCTCAGGGGAATCGGGAAAAACTGTTTTTT.

The chain employs TRBV5-1 and TRBJ2-2, with D possibly matching TRBD1 (5 bases). This CDR3 is 14 amino acids long. V was clipped by 2 bases and J by 2 bases, with 7 bases between them. The V gene's germline CDR1 is SGHRS and CDR2 YFSETQ. In DNA form, the CDR3 reads TGCGCCAGCAGCTTAGGACACAACACCGGGGAGCTGTTTTTT. Translation: CASSLGHNTGELFF.

V and J are TRBV10-3 and TRBJ2-7; D tentatively fits TRBD1 or TRBD2 (6 bases each). Germline CDR1 and CDR2: ENHRY and SYGVKD. The CDR3 has 13 amino acids. V lost 6 bases, J lost 3 bases, and 12 bases lay in between. The CDR3 loop reads CAISEEGVYEQYF. As DNA, the CDR3 is TGTGCCATCAGCGAGGAGGGGGTCTACGAGCAGTACTTC.

V usage is TRBV6-5 and J usage is TRBJ2-3; the match to TRBD2 covers 12 bases. CDR1 is MNHEY and CDR2 is SVGAGI in the germline V gene. V lost 4 bases to trimming and J lost 5 bases; unmatched junction nucleotides: 7. The CDR3 runs 16 residues. As DNA, the CDR3 is TGTGCCAGCAGTTGGGAGACTAGCGGGAGTATAGATACGCAGTATTTT. It encodes CASSWETSGSIDTQYF.

V usage is TRBV4-2 and J usage is TRBJ2-2, with 10 bases fitting TRBD2. Trimming at V came to 0 bases and at J to 4 bases, leaving 8 bases not matched to a gene. The germline gives CDR1 LGHNA, CDR2 YNFKEQ. The CDR3 runs to 18 residues. The CDR3 DNA reads TGTGCCAGCAGCCAAGATTCGGTAGCGGGAGGTCCCACCGGGGAGCTGTTTTTT. This codes for CASSQDSVAGGPTGELFF.

The V call is TRBV5-5, the J call TRBJ1-6; 10 nucleotides align to TRBD1. In germline, CDR1 is SGHKS, CDR2 YYEKEE (reference sequence). Trimming at V came to 4 bases and at J to 10 bases, leaving 11 bases not matched to a gene. This CDR3 comprises 16 residues. CDR3 amino acids: CASSQGQGYPMSPLHF. The CDR3 DNA follows: TGTGCCAGCAGCCAGGGACAGGGGTATCCCATGTCACCCCTCCACTTT.

The CDR3 DNA follows: TGTGCCACCAGCAGAGCCCCGACAGGGGGGAATGAAAAACTGTTTTTT. Its translation: CATSRAPTGGNEKLFF. The rearrangement joins TRBV15 to TRBJ1-4; 9 nucleotides line up with TRBD1. The CDR3 consists of 16 residues. Germline V lookup: CDR1 LNHNV, CDR2 YYDKDF (reference sequence). J was trimmed by 5 bases and V by 1 base; bases with no gene match: 5. Supplemented by reference TRBV15 and TRBJ1-4, the full variable domain reads DAMVIQNPRYQVTQFGKPVTLSCSQTLNHNVMYWYQQKSSQAPKLLFHYYDKDFNNEADTPDNFQSRRPNTSFCFLDIRSPGLGDTAMYLCATSRAPTGGNEKLFFGSGTQLSVL.

The V call is TRBV18, the J call TRBJ2-5; unclear D gene. This CDR3 comprises 11 residues. V lost 10 bases to trimming and J lost 0 bases, with 6 bases between them. Germline CDR1 KGHSH, CDR2 LQKENI. The CDR3 region has the DNA TGTGCCACCCGGTACCAAGAGACCCAGTACTTC. As protein: CATRYQETQYF.

This rearrangement joins TRBV5-5 to TRBJ1-1, with 10 positions matching TRBD1. The CDR3 length is 14 residues. Germline CDR1 is SGHKS and CDR2 is YYEKEE (reference sequence). The V segment lost 4 bases and the J segment 6 bases; nucleotides outside the gene matches: 6. CDR3 protein: CASSGRDRGAEAFF. Here the CDR3 DNA reads TGTGCCAGCAGCGGCCGGGACAGGGGAGCTGAAGCTTTCTTT.

V gene TRBV19 combines with J gene TRBJ2-5; 11 nucleotides align to TRBD2. This CDR3 comprises 16 residues. V lost 5 bases and J lost 7; bases outside the gene matches: 12. Germline V CDR1 and CDR2: LNHDA, SQIVND (reference sequence). CDR3 in DNA: TGTGCCAGTAGTGCAAGACTAGCGGGGAGGGGCGTGACCCAGTACTTC. This gives the protein CASSARLAGRGVTQYF.

This chain links TRBV30 with TRBJ1-6; D is perhaps TRBD1 (5 bases). V was clipped by 4 bases and J by 9 bases, with 10 bases between them. The CDR3 contains 12 residues. The germline V gene encodes CDR1 GTSNPN and CDR2 SVGIG (reference sequence). Written as DNA, the CDR3 is TGTGCCTGGAAGCAGGGTTTTTCACCCCTCCACTTT. Amino acid sequence: CAWKQGFSPLHF.

This clone came up a few times. The V call is TRBV5-4, the J call TRBJ1-1; TRBD1 matches at 7 bases. Germline CDR1 SGHNT, CDR2 YYREEE (reference sequence). Losses at the gene ends were 3 bases for V and 1 base for J; bases not matched to a gene: 6. The CDR3 loop spans 15 amino acids. The CDR3 nucleotides are TGTGCCAGCAGCTGGCCGGGACAGCAGAACACTGAAGCTTTCTTT. This translates into CASSWPGQQNTEAFF.

This rearrangement joins TRBV7-6 to TRBJ1-5, with D tentatively TRBD1 (5 bases). V was clipped by 4 bases and J by 0 bases, with 10 bases between them. This CDR3 is built from 15 residues. Germline values: CDR1 SGHVS, CDR2 FNYEAQ. CDR3 residues: CASSSSGYSNQPQHF. In DNA form, the CDR3 reads TGTGCCAGCAGCTCCTCAGGGTATAGCAATCAGCCCCAGCATTTT.

This CDR3 is CASSSQGEIDGYTF. Written as DNA, the CDR3 is TGTGCCAGCAGCTCACAGGGGGAAATCGATGGCTACACCTTC. The rearrangement links TRBV7-9 to TRBJ1-2; 8 bases match TRBD1. CDR3 length: 14 residues. Germline loops: CDR1 SEHNR, CDR2 FQNEAQ (reference sequence). Trimming removed 4 bases from V and 6 bases from J; junction bases left unmatched: 7.

A few counts support this clone. The chain uses TRBV28 and TRBJ1-2; 12 nucleotides match TRBD1. The CDR3 is 15 residues long. J gave up 5 bases and V 6 bases, and 7 bases lay outside the gene matches. The V gene's germline CDR1 is MDHEN and CDR2 SYDVKM. DNA for the CDR3: TGTGCCAGCAGGGGGACAGGGGGCGCCGATTATGGCTACACCTTC. Protein product: CASRGTGGADYGYTF.